The clone carrying this T cell receptor beta chain was counted between two and nine times. What it recognizes is unknown. This may come from a read error, since a much larger clone is one base off. The CDR3 sequence is 12 residues long. Trimming removed 5 bases at V and 3 bases at J, with 4 bases between. CDR1 SGHTA and CDR2 FQGNSA come from the germline V gene. TCRdb re-analysed the reads in MiXCR, keeping a single row per CDR3 protein. The sample records under 850,000 distinct CDR3 sequences, about 40% being singletons. The sample belongs to a study of T cell repertoires in cytomegalovirus infection. Study summary: CMV infection and matching HLA type were both indicated by public TCR beta signatures.

Study observations and caveats: Ex vivo, HLA-C-restricted CMV-specific TCR beta clonotypes prevailed over the rest of the response.

This chain links TRBV7-2 with TRBJ2-2, with unresolved D. The sample taken for sequencing was PBMCs. This TCR came from a human donor in good health (CMV status not recorded). Some clones in this sample may be carry-over from other donors' samples. CDR3 coding DNA: TGTGCCAGCAGCCACGACACCGGGGAGCTGTTTTTT. Protein product: CASSHDTGELFF.